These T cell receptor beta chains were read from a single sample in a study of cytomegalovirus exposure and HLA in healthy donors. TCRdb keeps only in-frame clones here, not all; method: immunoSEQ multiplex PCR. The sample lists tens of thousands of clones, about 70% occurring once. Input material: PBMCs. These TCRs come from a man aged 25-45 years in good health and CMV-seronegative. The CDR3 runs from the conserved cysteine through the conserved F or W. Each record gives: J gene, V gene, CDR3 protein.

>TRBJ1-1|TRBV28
CASRGQMNTEAFF
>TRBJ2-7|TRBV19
CASSLDHRGGSYEQYF
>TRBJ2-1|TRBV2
CASTGPRYNEQFF
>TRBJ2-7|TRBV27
CASSLTDRPYEQYF
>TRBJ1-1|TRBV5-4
CASSFEEGFIMNTEAFF
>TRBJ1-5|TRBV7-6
CASSLSQGNQPQHF
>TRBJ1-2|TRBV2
CASRGTGGNYGYTF
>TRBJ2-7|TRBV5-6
CASSLGQGSYEQYF
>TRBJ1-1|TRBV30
CAWSVPPPGSVMNTEAFF
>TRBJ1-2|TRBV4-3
CASSQAGLLNGYTF
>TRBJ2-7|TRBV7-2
CASSRDSSYEQYF
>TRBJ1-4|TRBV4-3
CASSQDWASTNEKLFF
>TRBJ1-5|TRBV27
CASSLGGTGNQPQHF
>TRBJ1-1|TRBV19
CASSMGDGAFF
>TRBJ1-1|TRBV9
CASSVEGQPEAFF
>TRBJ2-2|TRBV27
CASSPSGRVSTGELFF
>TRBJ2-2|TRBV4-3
CASSQVGRRDTGELFF
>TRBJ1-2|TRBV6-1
CASSAVPVGTGNGYTF